The present T cell receptor (beta chain) was sequenced within a study of blood T cell repertoires in COVID-19. About the research overall: Samples representing acute and convalescent COVID-19 were sourced from the United States, Italy and Spain. PBMCs, B-cell-depleted T cells, or T cells were the source of the cDNA or gDNA that made up the material.

The sample holds one count of this clone. Per the study methods: Estimates of nucleated cell counts were drawn from the amplification of reference gene primers. TCRdb's table, derived via immunoSEQ multiplex PCR, lists solely in-frame clones and lacks some. Clonal size and the V and J genes are those of that table, whereas D and trimming came from the DNA. The sample has 130,000 to 150,000 clones, approximately 84% seen once. The CDR3 is made up of 17 amino acids. Germline V gene lookup returns CDR1 WNHNN and CDR2 SYGVQD (reference sequence). Trimming took 0 bases from V and 2 from J, leaving 14 bases between them.

V is TRBV10-1 and J is TRBJ1-5; no reliable D call. Sample: peripheral blood. The receptor's source is a woman aged 80 or over in a cohort sampled during active or convalescent COVID-19. The CDR3 is CASSESGRIERNQPQHF. CDR3 nucleotide sequence: TGCGCCAGCAGTGAGTCGGGCCGCATAGAACGCAATCAGCCCCAGCATTTT.